This TCR beta chain is from a study of blood T cell repertoires in COVID-19. Study as a whole: COVID-19 samples from acute and convalescent phases originated in the United States, Italy and Spain. Sources were T cells, B-cell-depleted T cells, or PBMCs; the material itself was cDNA or gDNA.

In the original analysis: Reference gene primers were amplified, and this amplification served to estimate nucleated cell counts. This table comes from immunoSEQ multiplex PCR, and its TCRdb copy is limited to in-frame clones, with some not included. Clone size and the V and J calls come from that table; the DNA yielded D and trimming. This sample has roughly 80,000 clones; under 85% occur once, and the top ten carry 8.5% to 10%. J gave up 1 base and V 5 bases, and 3 bases lay outside the gene matches. The CDR3 runs 15 residues. Germline V lookup: CDR1 KGHDR, CDR2 SFDVKD. The sample comprised peripheral blood. The V gene is TRBV24-1, the J gene TRBJ2-1; TRBD2 matches 8 bases. The TCR originated in a human donor in a cohort sampled during active COVID-19. The CDR3 is CATSGGTRSYNEQFF. The DNA of the CDR3 is TGTGCCACCAGTGGTGGGACTAGGTCCTACAATGAGCAGTTCTTC.